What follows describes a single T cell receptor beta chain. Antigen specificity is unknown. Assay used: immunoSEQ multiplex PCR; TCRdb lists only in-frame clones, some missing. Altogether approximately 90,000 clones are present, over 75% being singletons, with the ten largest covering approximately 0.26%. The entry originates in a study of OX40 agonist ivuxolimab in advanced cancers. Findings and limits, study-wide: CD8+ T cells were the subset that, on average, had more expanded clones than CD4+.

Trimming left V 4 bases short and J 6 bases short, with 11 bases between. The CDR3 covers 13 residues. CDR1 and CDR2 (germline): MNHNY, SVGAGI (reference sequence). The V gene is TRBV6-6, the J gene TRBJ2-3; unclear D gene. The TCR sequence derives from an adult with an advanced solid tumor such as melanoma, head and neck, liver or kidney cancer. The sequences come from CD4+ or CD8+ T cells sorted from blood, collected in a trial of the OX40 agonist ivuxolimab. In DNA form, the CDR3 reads TGTGCCAGCAGTTTCTCGGGTATTGATACGCAGTATTTT. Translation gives CASSFSGIDTQYF.